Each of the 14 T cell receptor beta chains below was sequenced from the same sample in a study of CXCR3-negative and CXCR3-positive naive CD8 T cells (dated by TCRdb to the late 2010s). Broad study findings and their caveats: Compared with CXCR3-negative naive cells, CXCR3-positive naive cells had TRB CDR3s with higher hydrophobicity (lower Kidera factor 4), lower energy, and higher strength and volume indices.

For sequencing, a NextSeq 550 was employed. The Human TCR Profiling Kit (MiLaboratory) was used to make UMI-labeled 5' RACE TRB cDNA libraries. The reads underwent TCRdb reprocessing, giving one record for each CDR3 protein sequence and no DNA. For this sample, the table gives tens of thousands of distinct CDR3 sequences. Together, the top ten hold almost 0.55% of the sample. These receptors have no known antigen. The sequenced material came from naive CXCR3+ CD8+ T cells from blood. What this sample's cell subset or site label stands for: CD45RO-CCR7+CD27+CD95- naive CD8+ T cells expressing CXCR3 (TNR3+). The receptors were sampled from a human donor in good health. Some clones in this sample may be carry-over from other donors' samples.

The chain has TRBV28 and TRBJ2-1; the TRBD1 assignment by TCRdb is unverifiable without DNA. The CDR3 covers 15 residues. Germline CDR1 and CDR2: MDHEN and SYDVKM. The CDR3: CASSPGVLSYNEQFF.

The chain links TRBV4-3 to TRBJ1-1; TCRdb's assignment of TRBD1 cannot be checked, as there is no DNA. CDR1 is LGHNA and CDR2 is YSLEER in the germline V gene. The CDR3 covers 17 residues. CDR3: CASSQSEGRHMNTEASF.

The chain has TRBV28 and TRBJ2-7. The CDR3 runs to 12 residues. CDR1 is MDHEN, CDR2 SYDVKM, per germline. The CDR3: CASSSGPYEQYF.

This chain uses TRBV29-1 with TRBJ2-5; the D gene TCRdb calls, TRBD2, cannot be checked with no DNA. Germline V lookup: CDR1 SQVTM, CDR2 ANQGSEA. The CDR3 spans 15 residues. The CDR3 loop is CSVEGTGGLQETQYF.

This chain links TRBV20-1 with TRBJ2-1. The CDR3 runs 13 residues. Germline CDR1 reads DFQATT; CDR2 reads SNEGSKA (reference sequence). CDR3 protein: CSARHSLDNEQFF.

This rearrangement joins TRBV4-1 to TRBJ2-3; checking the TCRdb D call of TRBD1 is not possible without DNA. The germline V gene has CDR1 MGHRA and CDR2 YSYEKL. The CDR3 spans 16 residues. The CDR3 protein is CASSQLQTGLADTQYF.

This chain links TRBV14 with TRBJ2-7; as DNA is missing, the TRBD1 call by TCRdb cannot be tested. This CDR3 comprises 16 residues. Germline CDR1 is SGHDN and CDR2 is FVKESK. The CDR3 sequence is CASSQEGPGSAWEQYF.

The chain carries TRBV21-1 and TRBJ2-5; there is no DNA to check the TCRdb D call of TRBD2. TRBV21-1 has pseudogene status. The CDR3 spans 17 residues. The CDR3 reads CASSNTPASGRVKTQYF.

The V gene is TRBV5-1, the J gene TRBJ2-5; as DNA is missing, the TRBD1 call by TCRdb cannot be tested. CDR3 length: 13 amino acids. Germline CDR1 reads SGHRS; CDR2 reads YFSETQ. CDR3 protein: CASSLNYRGTQYF.

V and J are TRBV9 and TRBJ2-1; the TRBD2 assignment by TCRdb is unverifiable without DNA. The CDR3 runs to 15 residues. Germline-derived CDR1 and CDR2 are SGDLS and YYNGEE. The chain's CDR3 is CASSVVTSGSGEQFF.

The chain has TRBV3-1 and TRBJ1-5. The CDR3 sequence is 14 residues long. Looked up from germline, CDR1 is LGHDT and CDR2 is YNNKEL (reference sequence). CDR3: CASSHSHPGQPQHF.

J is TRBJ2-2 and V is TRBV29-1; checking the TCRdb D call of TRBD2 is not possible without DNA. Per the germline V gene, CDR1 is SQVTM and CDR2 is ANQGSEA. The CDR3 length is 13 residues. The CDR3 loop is CSVTGALTGELFF.

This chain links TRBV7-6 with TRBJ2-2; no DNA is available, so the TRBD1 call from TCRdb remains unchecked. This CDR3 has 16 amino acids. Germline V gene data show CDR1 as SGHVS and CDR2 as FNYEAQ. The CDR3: CASSLAPLGGSGELFF.

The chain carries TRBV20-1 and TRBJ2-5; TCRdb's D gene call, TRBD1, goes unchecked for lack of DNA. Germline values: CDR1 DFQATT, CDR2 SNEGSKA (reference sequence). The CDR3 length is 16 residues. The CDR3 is CSARPHRGPYQETQYF.